In this sample, the clone carrying this T cell receptor beta chain turned up many times. This sample was taken from a study of regulatory T cells in long-lasting Graves disease. Germline CDR1 reads GTSNPN; CDR2 reads SVGIG (reference sequence). Trimming removed 8 bases from V and 2 bases from J, with 16 bases in between. The CDR3 spans 14 residues. Time point described: newly diagnosed GD, antithyroid drugs for less than 3 months. TCR sequences were obtained from RNA taken from PBMCs. Through Arm-PCR of CDR3 regions and iRepertoire HTBI primers, TCR beta libraries were built. TCRdb recomputed calls from the multiplex PCR reads with MiXCR, one row per CDR3 protein. The repertoire holds 350,000 to 550,000 distinct CDR3 sequences, with under 15% as singletons. The same data also went into a second study, on T cells in Graves' hyperthyroidism and ophthalmopathy. That study adds: Patients aged 18 to 65 had newly diagnosed hyperthyroidism that had lasted under 2 months. The HTBI primer set served for first-round RT-PCR of the TCR CDR3.

The genes are TRBV30 and TRBJ1-5, with no clear D. The clonotype originates from a woman between 25 and 40 years old with Graves disease. The specimen was peripheral blood mononuclear cells (PBMCs), collected at new diagnosis, from a patient treated with antithyroid drugs. CDR3 loop: CAANWEYGNQPQHF. In DNA, the CDR3 is TGTGCCGCCAACTGGGAATACGGCAATCAGCCCCAGCATTTT.